These 4 T cell receptor beta chains were all obtained from the same sample, sequenced in a study of sequential checkpoint blockade in melanoma. The treatment was: randomized to nivolumab then ipilimumab (arm A) or the reverse (arm B). Libraries were prepared by immunoSEQ multiplex PCR; TCRdb keeps only in-frame clonotypes and omits some of them. The repertoire consists of about 17,000 clones, with around 70% occurring once and the leading ten covering 20% to 25%. The specimen comprised CD8+ T cells sorted from blood (inferred from file names), sampled from a patient given nivolumab and ipilimumab in sequence. The receptors shown here come from a human donor with melanoma.

The gene calls are TRBV7-9 and TRBJ1-2, with 9 bases aligning to TRBD1. Germline loops: CDR1 SEHNR, CDR2 FQNEAQ (reference sequence). The CDR3 length is 14 residues. The junction had 1 base not matched to a gene; V was cut back by 0 bases and J by 5 bases. The CDR3 spells CASSLATGGYGYTF. The CDR3 DNA is TGTGCCAGCAGCTTAGCGACAGGGGGGTATGGCTACACCTTC.

This clone is a singleton in its sample. V gene TRBV27 combines with J gene TRBJ1-2; D gene unclear. Germline loops: CDR1 MNHEY, CDR2 SMNVEV (reference sequence). The CDR3 totals 14 residues. With 0 bases removed from V and 8 bases from J, the gap between germline ends came to 13 bases. The CDR3 region is CASSLSIRNRGYTF. CDR3 DNA sequence: TGTGCCAGCAGTTTATCGATTCGTAATCGGGGCTACACCTTC.

The J gene is TRBJ2-3, the V gene TRBV27; TRBD2 might be the D (6 bases). V was clipped by 9 bases and J by 0 bases, with 19 bases between them. Germline V CDR1 and CDR2: MNHEY, SMNVEV (reference sequence). This CDR3 contains 16 residues. CDR3 in amino acids: CASKISGGTSTDTQYF. CDR3 in DNA: TGTGCCAGTAAAATTAGCGGAGGGACTAGCACAGATACGCAGTATTTT.

The genes are TRBV7-3 and TRBJ1-2; TRBD1 aligns across 10 bases. The germline gives CDR1 SGHTA, CDR2 FQGTGA. The CDR3 extends over 14 amino acids. After removal of 4 bases from V and 5 bases from J, the junction contained 4 bases not matched to a gene. CDR3: CASSSPGQGYGYTF. CDR3 nucleotide sequence: TGTGCCAGCAGCTCTCCGGGACAGGGGTATGGCTACACCTTC.